What follows describes a single T cell receptor beta chain. A junction end diverges from the germline sequence, so it may reflect a read error. Distinct nucleotide sequences in the sample also encode this CDR3. The sample is drawn from a study of blood T cell repertoires in COVID-19. This CDR3 is built from 17 residues. CDR1 and CDR2 (germline): GTSNPN, SVGIG (reference sequence). Some clones are missing from TCRdb's copy, which holds only in-frame ones; the method was immunoSEQ multiplex PCR. The sample shows over 100,000 clones, about 88% of them seen only once. The TCR was taken from a man between 40 and 49 years old with acute or convalescent COVID-19. Sequencing was performed on peripheral blood. The chain is built from TRBV30 and TRBJ1-6; no clear D. CDR3 amino acids: CAWSVRQTLSYNSPLHF. The CDR3 DNA reads TGTGCCTGGAGTGTACGGCAGACTCTCTCCTATAATTCACCTCTCCACTTT.